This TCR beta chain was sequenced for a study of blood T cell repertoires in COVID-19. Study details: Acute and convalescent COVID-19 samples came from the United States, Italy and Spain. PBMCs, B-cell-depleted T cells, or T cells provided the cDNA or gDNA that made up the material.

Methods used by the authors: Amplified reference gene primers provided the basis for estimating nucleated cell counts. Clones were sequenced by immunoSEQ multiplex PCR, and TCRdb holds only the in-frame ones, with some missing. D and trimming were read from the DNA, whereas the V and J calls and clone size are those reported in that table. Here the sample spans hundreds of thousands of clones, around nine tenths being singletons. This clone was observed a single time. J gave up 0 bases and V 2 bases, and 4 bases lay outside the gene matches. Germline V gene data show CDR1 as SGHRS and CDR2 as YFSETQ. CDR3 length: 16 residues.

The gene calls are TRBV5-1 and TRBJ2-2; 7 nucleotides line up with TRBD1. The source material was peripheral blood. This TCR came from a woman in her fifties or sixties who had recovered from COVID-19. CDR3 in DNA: TGCGCCAGCAGCTTAGGGCAGGGGGCGAACACCGGGGAGCTGTTTTTT. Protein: CASSLGQGANTGELFF.